The T cell receptor (beta chain) described here comes from a study of blood T cell repertoires in COVID-19. The wider study: Italy, Spain and the United States were the sources of the convalescent and acute COVID-19 samples. T cells, B-cell-depleted T cells, or PBMCs provided the cDNA or gDNA that served as material.

Measured with immunoSEQ multiplex PCR; TCRdb has only the in-frame clones, and not every one. Among about 320,000 clones listed, about 85% were seen once. Exposed enrollees encountered a COVID-19 case at some point within 2 weeks before study entry. In germline, CDR1 is MNHEY, CDR2 SMNVEV (reference sequence). The CDR3 contains 14 residues. The J segment lost 8 bases and the V segment lost 3 bases, leaving 6 bases of the junction unmatched. The J gene is TRBJ1-2, the V gene TRBV27; TRBD1 agrees at 10 bases. The TCR originated in a woman in her 30s who had been exposed to COVID-19. The sample was PBMCs or T cells enriched from blood (not recorded which). The CDR3: CASSFQGQGIGYTF. The CDR3 nucleotides are TGTGCCAGCAGTTTTCAGGGACAGGGGATCGGCTACACCTTC.